This is a list of T cell receptor beta chains from one sample in a study of beta chain features in type 1 diabetes. Profiling relied on immunoSEQ multiplex PCR, and the TCRdb table lists in-frame clones only, not all of them. The repertoire consists of roughly 300,000 clones, with approximately 15% occurring once and the leading ten covering more than 6.5%. Sample: central memory CD4+ T cells from blood. The receptors here all came from a man aged 30 to 45 in good health. Each CDR3 is given with its conserved first and last residue. D genes are given only for firm matches. Size values are once, few and many counts, or a class for expanded clones, and some rows have none.

j_call | d_call | v_call | clone_size | cdr3_nt | cdr3_aa
TRBJ2-3 | NA | TRBV7-9 | NA | TGTGCCAGCAGCTTATCGGGGGTTGATACGCAGTATTTT | CASSLSGVDTQYF
TRBJ2-3 | NA | TRBV4-2 | many | TGTGCCAGCAGCCAAGGATCAGGATTCACAGATACGCAGTATTTT | CASSQGSGFTDTQYF
TRBJ2-2 | TRBD2 | TRBV18 | NA | TGTGCCAGCTCACCACCCGGAGCGGGGAGTATTACCGGGGAGCTGTTTTTT | CASSPPGAGSITGELFF
TRBJ2-4 | TRBD1 | TRBV6-5 | few | TGTGCCAGCAGTGAGACAGGGAGACGTGACATTCAGTACTTC | CASSETGRRDIQYF
TRBJ2-7 | NA | TRBV5-8 | few | TGTGCCAGCAGCCCGGAGGTCGAGCAGTACTTC | CASSPEVEQYF
TRBJ2-1 | NA | TRBV19 | NA | TGTGCCAGTAGTATGGGGGGTATTTCCTACAATGAGCAGTTCTTC | CASSMGGISYNEQFF
TRBJ2-1 | TRBD2 | TRBV30 | few | TGTGCCTGGAGACAAAGCGGGAGCTCCTACAATGAGCAGTTCTTC | CAWRQSGSSYNEQFF
TRBJ2-1 | NA | TRBV5-4 | NA | TGTGCCAGCAGCTTGGATACTTCCAGCATCAATGAGCAGTTCTTC | CASSLDTSSINEQFF
TRBJ1-5 | NA | TRBV2 | few | TGTGCCAGCACTATAGGGAATCAGCCCCAGCATTTT | CASTIGNQPQHF
TRBJ1-5 | TRBD1 | TRBV7-7 | NA | TGTGCCAGCAGCTTAGAGGGGCAGGGGGGTCAGCCCCAGCATTTT | CASSLEGQGGQPQHF
TRBJ1-5 | TRBD1 | TRBV10-3 | NA | TGTGCCATCAGTGAAGGGACAGGACGCAATCAGCCCCAGCATTTT | CAISEGTGRNQPQHF
TRBJ2-3 | NA | TRBV7-9 | NA | TGTGCCAGCAGCTTAGCGTGGTCTGATACGCAGTATTTT | CASSLAWSDTQYF
TRBJ1-5 | NA | TRBV27 | NA | TGTGCCAGCAGTTTGGGGGTTTCCAGCAATCAGCCCCAGCATTTT | CASSLGVSSNQPQHF
TRBJ2-7 | NA | TRBV14 | many | TGTGCCAGCAGCCAAGTCAGGACGGCCAAGTCAGAGCAGTACTTC | CASSQVRTAKSEQYF
TRBJ2-3 | NA | TRBV6-5 | few | TGTGCCAGCAGTGGGCGGGGTGGAGATACGCAGTATTTT | CASSGRGGDTQYF
TRBJ2-1 | TRBD1 | TRBV4-1 | NA | TGCGCCAGCAGCCAACCGGGACAGCTGTTACGGAACAATGAGCAGTTCTTC | CASSQPGQLLRNNEQFF
TRBJ2-2 | NA | TRBV27 | few | TGTGCCAGCGGGGGGTTGGAGAACACCGGGGAGCTGTTTTTT | CASGGLENTGELFF
TRBJ1-5 | TRBD1 | TRBV4-3 | few | TGCGCCAGCAGCCAAGGTTCAGGGGGCCTGCAGCCCCAGCATTTT | CASSQGSGGLQPQHF
TRBJ2-1 | NA | TRBV10-3 | few | TGTGCCAGCAGTTATAGTCTGGGAGGCTACAATGAGCAGTTCTTC | CASSYSLGGYNEQFF
TRBJ1-2 | NA | TRBV9 | few | TGTGCCAGCAGCTTGCAGGGACGGGATGGCTACACCTTC | CASSLQGRDGYTF
TRBJ2-2 | NA | TRBV5-4 | many | TGTGCCAGCAGACTAAGTGGGGAGCTGTTTTTT | CASRLSGELFF
TRBJ1-2 | TRBD1 | TRBV7-8 | NA | TGTGCCAGCAGAGATACGCCGGGACAGGGGCCCTCTAACTATGGCTACACCTTC | CASRDTPGQGPSNYGYTF
TRBJ2-5 | NA | TRBV7-9 | few | TGTGCCAGCAGCTTAGGCGGAGGCGTCTGGGAGACCCAGTACTTC | CASSLGGGVWETQYF
TRBJ2-6 | NA | TRBV5-4 | once | TGTGCCAGCAGCTTGGGGGCGGGCTCTGGGGCCAACGTCCTGACTTTC | CASSLGAGSGANVLTF
TRBJ1-1 | NA | TRBV30 | few | TGTTCCGAATCTGAAGCTTTCTTT | CSESEAFF
TRBJ2-5 | NA | TRBV7-2 | few | TGTGCCAGCAGCCGTAGGGGTCAAGAGACCCAGTACTTC | CASSRRGQETQYF
TRBJ2-4 | TRBD2 | TRBV4-2 | NA | TGTGCCAGCAGCCAAGCGGGACTAGAATTAAACATTCAGTACTTC | CASSQAGLELNIQYF
TRBJ2-7 | NA | TRBV4-2 | few | TGTGCCAGCAGCCAGGATGGGGCCGGGGTCGCATATGAGCAGTACTTC | CASSQDGAGVAYEQYF
TRBJ2-2 | TRBD2 | TRBV7-2 | few | TGTGCCAGCGGGAGGGGCGGGAGCCGGAACACCGGGGAGCTGTTTTTT | CASGRGGSRNTGELFF
TRBJ2-1 | NA | TRBV5-6 | few | TGTGCCAGCAGCAAGGGAGACTTAAGACTTTCCTACAATGAGCAGTTCTTC | CASSKGDLRLSYNEQFF
TRBJ2-3 | NA | TRBV4-3 | NA | TGCGCCAGCAGCCCCCTGGGTTGGGGGGACACAGATACGCAGTATTTT | CASSPLGWGDTDTQYF
TRBJ2-5 | NA | TRBV7-6 | NA | TGTGCCAGCAGCCCAGCGGGTAGTGGGGGAGAGACCCAGTACTTC | CASSPAGSGGETQYF
TRBJ2-1 | TRBD1 | TRBV5-1 | few | TGCGCCAGCAGCCTGGGAAGGGACAGTGGTACCGATGAGCAGTTCTTC | CASSLGRDSGTDEQFF
TRBJ2-3 | NA | TRBV5-4 | few | TGTGCCAGCACCTTCGGGGGCGGGTCCAGCGGGACAGATACGCAGTATTTT | CASTFGGGSSGTDTQYF
TRBJ2-3 | NA | TRBV7-2 | few | TGTGCCAGCAGCTTTGACGGAACAAGCACAGATACGCAGTATTTT | CASSFDGTSTDTQYF
TRBJ2-6 | NA | TRBV7-9 | NA | TGTGCCAGCAGCTTTGACGGTGGCTCTGGGGCCAACGTCCTGACTTTC | CASSFDGGSGANVLTF
TRBJ2-7 | TRBD2 | TRBV5-8 | few | TGTGCCAGCAGCTTGGTCGGGACTAGCGGTTACGAGCAGTACTTC | CASSLVGTSGYEQYF
TRBJ1-2 | TRBD1 | TRBV7-2 | few | TGTGCCAGCAGCCGGGACAGGGTAGGGGTTGGCTACACCTTC | CASSRDRVGVGYTF
TRBJ1-1 | NA | TRBV7-8 | NA | TGTGCCAGCAGCTTCTATTCCCGGACTGAAGCTTTCTTT | CASSFYSRTEAFF
TRBJ2-7 | NA | TRBV7-9 | many | TGTGCCAGCAGCTTAGCTAACGAGCAGTACTTC | CASSLANEQYF
TRBJ2-1 | TRBD2 | TRBV4-1 | few | TGCGCCAGCAGCCAAGAAGGGACTAGCGGGGCTGTGAAGATTGAGCAGTTCTTC | CASSQEGTSGAVKIEQFF
TRBJ1-4 | NA | TRBV9 | NA | TGTGCCAGCAGCCCCTCGGGGGGGGCTAATGAAAAACTGTTTTTT | CASSPSGGANEKLFF
TRBJ1-1 | NA | TRBV4-3 | few | TGCGCCAGCAGCCAAGATTTTGTGGGAGAACGAGCTTTCTTT | CASSQDFVGERAFF
TRBJ2-1 | TRBD1 | TRBV18 | few | TGTGCCAGCTCACCTTCGTCGACAGGGGGTATGGGGGACAATGAGCAGTTCTTC | CASSPSSTGGMGDNEQFF
TRBJ1-4 | TRBD1 | TRBV6-5 | NA | TGTGCCAGCAGGACAGGGAAGAATGAAAAACTGTTTTTT | CASRTGKNEKLFF
TRBJ1-2 | NA | TRBV5-6 | NA | TGTGCCAGCACCCCCCAAGGCCGGTTCTATGGCCACACCTTC | CASTPQGRFYGHTF
TRBJ2-5 | TRBD2 | TRBV5-1 | NA | TGCGCCAGCAGCTTGACTAGCGGGAGTGGTGAGACCCAGTACTTC | CASSLTSGSGETQYF
TRBJ1-3 | NA | TRBV19 | NA | TGTGCCAGTAGTACAGGGAGTACTGGAAACACCATATATTTT | CASSTGSTGNTIYF
TRBJ2-1 | TRBD1 | TRBV14 | NA | TGTGCCAGCAGCCAAGGGACAGGGATCTATGAGCAGTTCTTC | CASSQGTGIYEQFF
TRBJ2-2 | TRBD1 | TRBV9 | NA | TGTGCCAGCAGCGTAGCAGGGGGCGGAACCGGGGAGCTGTTTTTT | CASSVAGGGTGELFF
TRBJ2-5 | NA | TRBV7-2 | few | TGTGCCAGCAGCTTGGGAACGACAGGATACCAAGAGACCCAGTACTTC | CASSLGTTGYQETQYF
TRBJ2-5 | TRBD1 | TRBV29-1 | many | TGCAGCATGGACAGGGGGCAGACCCAGTACTTC | CSMDRGQTQYF
TRBJ2-6 | NA | TRBV2 | few | TGTGCCAGCAGTGTAGGGTCTGGGGCCAACGTCCTGACTTTC | CASSVGSGANVLTF
TRBJ1-2 | NA | TRBV7-4 | NA | TGTGCCAGCAGCAGCAGTCGGAACTATGGCTACACCTTC | CASSSSRNYGYTF
TRBJ2-3 | NA | TRBV5-4 | NA | TGTGCCAGCAGCATGGATACGGGGGAGGTCACAGATACGCAGTATTTT | CASSMDTGEVTDTQYF
TRBJ2-7 | TRBD1 | TRBV5-5 | few | TGTGCCAGCAGCTTGGCCGGGACAGGGGACTACGAGCAGTACTTC | CASSLAGTGDYEQYF
TRBJ1-2 | NA | TRBV19 | few | TGTGCCAGCAGCCAAACCGCCTCAGGGGACTATGGCTACACCTTC | CASSQTASGDYGYTF
TRBJ1-3 | NA | TRBV6-6 | NA | TGTGCCAGCAGTTACTCTAGGGGTTCTGGAAACACCATATATTTT | CASSYSRGSGNTIYF